This T cell receptor (beta chain) was recorded in a study of blood T cell repertoires in COVID-19. Study information: The study drew acute and convalescent COVID-19 samples from the United States, Italy and Spain. The cDNA or gDNA used as material had been derived from T cells, B-cell-depleted T cells, or PBMCs.

The CDR3 consists of 14 residues. With 8 bases clipped from V and 4 bases from J, the junction kept 7 bases outside the gene matches. Germline V CDR1 and CDR2: LNHDA, SQIVND (reference sequence). Original methodology: For nucleated cells, counts were estimated from reference gene primer amplification. Measured with immunoSEQ multiplex PCR; TCRdb has only the in-frame clones, and not every one. That table supplies the V and J calls and clone size; D and trimming were determined from the DNA. The sample holds about 83,000 clones, about 82% seen once. Source material: peripheral blood. The chain employs TRBV19 and TRBJ2-1; 8 bases fit TRBD1. This receptor was taken from a woman of 80 years or more in a cohort sampled during active or convalescent COVID-19. The CDR3 coding sequence is TGTGCCAGTTCGGACAGGGCAGTATACAATGAGCAGTTCTTC. Translated, it gives CASSDRAVYNEQFF. The full variable domain, its missing parts supplied by reference TRBV19 and TRBJ2-1, is DGGITQSPKYLFRKEGQNVTLSCEQNLNHDAMYWYRQDPGQGLRLIYYSQIVNDFQKGDIAEGYSVSREKKESFPLTVTSAQKNPTAFYLCASSDRAVYNEQFFGPGTRLTVL.